This TCR beta chain was documented in a study of blood T cell repertoires in COVID-19. In the study overall: COVID-19 samples, acute and convalescent, were from the United States, Italy and Spain. The analysed material was cDNA or gDNA that came from T cells, B-cell-depleted T cells, or PBMCs.

This clone was seen once. V was clipped by 3 bases and J by 6 bases; unmatched bases: 3. The germline V gene encodes CDR1 GTSNPN and CDR2 SVGIG (reference sequence). The CDR3 totals 15 residues. The authors' processing: Using reference gene primer amplification, nucleated cell counts were estimated. Repertoires were generated with immunoSEQ multiplex PCR, while TCRdb's copy carries only in-frame clones and drops some. V and J calls and clone size are those listed in that table; D and trimming were worked out from the DNA. The data show about 41,000 clones, about 90% seen once. The sample taken for sequencing was peripheral blood. V is TRBV30 and J is TRBJ2-2; the match to TRBD2 covers 14 bases. The clonotype was recovered from a man in his 60s with acute or convalescent COVID-19. The DNA of the CDR3 is TGTGCCTGGAGCTTGACTAGCGGGGGGGCCGGGGAGCTGTTTTTT. Amino acids: CAWSLTSGGAGELFF.